Following are 4 T cell receptor beta chains from one sample sequenced in a study of regulatory T cells in long-lasting Graves disease. iRepertoire HTBI primers and Arm-PCR of CDR3 regions built TCR beta libraries. Each CDR3 protein gets one entry after TCRdb re-called the multiplex PCR reads with MiXCR. Among roughly 700,000 distinct CDR3 sequences listed, about 32% were seen once. Noted time point: persistent/refractory GD, antithyroid drugs over 5 years with positive TRAb. Preparation of the TCR library used RNA extracted from PBMCs. Material: peripheral blood mononuclear cells (PBMCs), obtained when the disease was refractory, from a patient treated with antithyroid drugs. The receptors were gathered from a female donor with Graves disease.

The chain couples TRBV7-6 to TRBJ2-7; TRBD2 aligns across 8 bases. The CDR3 runs 13 residues. V lost 3 bases and J lost 5; bases outside the gene matches: 3. CDR1 and CDR2 (germline): SGHVS, FNYEAQ. This CDR3 reads CASSFCGRHEQYF. Written as DNA, the CDR3 is TGTGCCAGCAGCTTCTGCGGGAGGCACGAGCAGTACTTC.

The chain is built from TRBV10-2 and TRBJ1-4, with D uncertain. V gave up 0 bases and J gave up 8 bases, with 4 bases separating them. This CDR3 is 12 amino acids long. Germline V lookup: CDR1 WSHSY, CDR2 SAAADI. In DNA, the CDR3 is TGCGCCAGCAGTGAGTCGAGGGAAAAACTGTTTTTT. It specifies CASSESREKLFF.

The V gene is TRBV5-1, the J gene TRBJ1-2; perhaps TRBD1 as D (6 bases). CDR3 length: 12 residues. V gave up 2 bases and J gave up 8 bases, with 10 bases separating them. The germline V gene has CDR1 SGHRS and CDR2 YFSETQ. The CDR3 DNA reads TGCGCCAGCAGCTTCGACAGGCTCGGCTACACCTTC. Translating it yields CASSFDRLGYTF.

The gene calls are TRBV28 and TRBJ1-2; 7 bases line up with TRBD1. V trimming: 2 bases; J trimming: 7 bases; junction bases outside the gene matches: 1. The V gene's germline CDR1 is MDHEN and CDR2 SYDVKM. The CDR3 is 12 amino acids. The CDR3 protein is CASSLRQGGYTF. CDR3 DNA sequence: TGTGCCAGCAGTTTAAGACAGGGTGGCTACACCTTC.